This entry lists 22 T cell receptor beta chains sequenced from one sample in a study of T-cell memory formation after mild COVID-19. One entry per CDR3 protein results from TCRdb running MiXCR on the 5' RACE reads. The table records roughly 400,000 distinct CDR3 sequences, about 15% of them present only once. Sequencing input: PBMCs or a T cell subset sorted from them (not recorded which). These receptors came from a man aged 18 to 30 who had mild COVID-19 (a few samples of this study predate the infection). Cell type and time point are not known.

Only a few counts were recorded for this clonotype. This sequence joins TRBV25-1 and TRBJ2-3; D gene uncertain. CDR1 is MGHDK, CDR2 SYGVNS, per germline. This CDR3 has 9 amino acids. V was clipped by 9 bases and J by 3 bases, with 1 base between them. The CDR3 reads CARTDTQYF. As DNA, the CDR3 is TGTGCCAGGACAGATACGCAGTATTTT. Supplemented by reference TRBV25-1 and TRBJ2-3, the full variable domain reads EADIYQTPRYLVIGTGKKITLECSQTMGHDKMYWYQQDPGMELHLIHYSYGVNSTEKGDLSSESTVSRIRTEHFPLTLESARPSHTSQYLCARTDTQYFGPGTRLTVL.

The V gene is TRBV6-1, the J gene TRBJ2-1, with TRBD1 identical over 10 bases. CDR1 is MNHNS and CDR2 is SASEGT in the germline V gene. The V gene end was trimmed by 6 bases and the J gene end by 6 bases; junction bases not matched to a gene: 5. This CDR3 contains 14 residues. CDR3 region: CASSRQGASNEQFF. Written as DNA, the CDR3 is TGTGCCAGCAGCCGACAGGGGGCTAGCAATGAGCAGTTCTTC.

At least ten counts were recorded for this clonotype. This chain uses TRBV19 with TRBJ2-2, with D perhaps matching TRBD2 (5 bases). The CDR3 has 14 residues. Germline CDR1 LNHDA, CDR2 SQIVND (reference sequence). V was cut by 3 bases and J by 5 bases, with 10 bases left in between. The CDR3 DNA sequence: TGTGCCAGTAGTATTAGCGTCTTGACCGGGGAGCTGTTTTTT. Its translation is CASSISVLTGELFF.

The chain recombines TRBV15 with TRBJ1-2, with D hard to call. Germline V gives CDR1 LNHNV, CDR2 YYDKDF (reference sequence). Trimming shortened V by 0 bases and J by 6 bases, and 8 bases separated the two germline ends. The CDR3 covers 13 residues. CDR3 sequence (DNA): TGTGCCACCAGCAGAGATCTAAGGGATGGCTACACCTTC. As protein: CATSRDLRDGYTF.

This clonotype was counted between two and nine times. The chain is built from TRBV18 and TRBJ1-1; D call uncertain. Between the trimmed V and J ends, which lost 1 base and 0 bases, there was a span of 9 bases. CDR1 is KGHSH and CDR2 is LQKENI in the germline V gene. This CDR3 region has 15 residues. This CDR3 is CASSPLRVLNTEAFF. The CDR3 DNA reads as TGTGCCAGCTCACCACTGCGGGTCCTGAACACTGAAGCTTTCTTT.

V is TRBV12-3 or TRBV12-4 and J is TRBJ2-2, with unresolved D. V lost 6 bases and J 0 bases, leaving 8 bases between the germline ends. There are 14 residues in the CDR3. The CDR3 region has the DNA TGTGCCAGCAGAGAGATATCGAACACCGGGGAGCTGTTTTTT. It yields the protein CASREISNTGELFF.

CDR3 bases: TGCAGTGCTAGATCCGGGGTTTCCTATAATTCACCCCTCCACTTT. Amino acid sequence: CSARSGVSYNSPLHF. The chain has TRBV20-1 and TRBJ1-6; D remains ambiguous. The CDR3 length is 15 residues. V lost 2 bases and J 1 base, leaving 9 bases between the germline ends. Germline V lookup: CDR1 DFQATT, CDR2 SNEGSKA (reference sequence).

V gene TRBV12-2 combines with J gene TRBJ2-7; TRBD1, the D gene given by the table, was not confirmed from the DNA. TRBV12-2 is a pseudogene segment. This CDR3 is 15 amino acids long. The chain's CDR3 is CASRSDRDPTYEQYV. The CDR3 DNA reads TGTGCAAGTCGCTCCGACAGGGATCCTACCTACGAGCAGTACGTC.

The V gene is TRBV4-2, the J gene TRBJ2-7, with 7 bases matching TRBD1. V shed 2 bases, J shed 6 bases, and the junction held 7 bases outside the gene matches. CDR3 size: 14 residues. Germline V gene sequence: CDR1 LGHNA, CDR2 YNFKEQ. DNA for the CDR3: TGTGCCAGCAGCCAATCGTCGACAGGGACCGAGCAGTACGTC. Residues: CASSQSSTGTEQYV.

This clonotype was detected a few times. The V gene is TRBV9, the J gene TRBJ1-6; D is perhaps TRBD1 (5 bases). This CDR3 has 16 amino acids. In germline, CDR1 is SGDLS, CDR2 YYNGEE. The germline V and J ends were trimmed by 2 bases and 5 bases, with 14 bases remaining between them. The CDR3 DNA sequence: TGTGCCAGCAGCGTCGCAGGGTGGATTAATAATTCACCCCTCCACTTT. The encoded protein is CASSVAGWINNSPLHF.

This clonotype was observed a handful of times. The chain couples TRBV7-9 to TRBJ2-5; D unresolved. The V end was cut by 5 bases, the J end by 5 bases, with 15 bases between. This CDR3 region has 14 residues. In germline, CDR1 is SEHNR, CDR2 FQNEAQ (reference sequence). Written as DNA, the CDR3 is TGTGCCAGCAGCCAAGGGCACGACATGGAGACCCAGTACTTC. Translation gives CASSQGHDMETQYF.

The table lists this clonotype with a few counts. V usage is TRBV5-1 and J usage is TRBJ2-3; 9 nucleotides agree with TRBD2. V shed 0 bases and J 2 bases; nucleotides not matched to a gene: 13. The CDR3 extends over 19 amino acids. The germline V gene has CDR1 SGHRS and CDR2 YFSETQ. The CDR3 is CASSLVRSGGWANTDTQYF. CDR3 bases: TGCGCCAGCAGCTTGGTCCGTAGCGGGGGATGGGCGAACACAGATACGCAGTATTTT.

The V gene is TRBV7-2, the J gene TRBJ2-2; 8 bases align to TRBD2. The CDR3 is 18 amino acids. Germline lookup yields CDR1 SGHTA and CDR2 FQGNSA. V lost 7 bases and J lost 4; bases outside the gene matches: 17. The CDR3 reads CASTIVMVAGTPTGELFF. CDR3 in DNA: TGTGCCAGCACCATAGTTATGGTAGCGGGAACACCCACCGGGGAGCTGTTTTTT.

This clonotype has only a few counts. The chain recombines TRBV6-5 with TRBJ2-3; no reliable D call. Germline lookup yields CDR1 MNHEY and CDR2 SVGAGI. V lost 6 bases and J 2 bases, leaving 18 bases between the germline ends. This CDR3 is 16 amino acids long. CDR3 sequence: CASSSTAFPYTDTQYF. Written as DNA, the CDR3 is TGTGCCAGCAGCTCGACCGCATTCCCTTACACAGATACGCAGTATTTT.

The V and J genes are TRBV6-2 or TRBV6-3 and TRBJ2-1, with D unclear. The CDR3 is 13 amino acids. Trimming removed 3 bases from V and 8 bases from J, with 11 bases in between. Per germline, CDR1 MNHEY and CDR2 SVGEGT. The chain's CDR3 is CASSYPSSDEQFF. CDR3 nucleotides: TGTGCCAGCAGTTATCCCAGCTCGGATGAGCAGTTCTTC.

V and J are TRBV7-6 and TRBJ1-2; D possibly corresponds to TRBD1 (5 bases). Germline-derived CDR1 and CDR2 are SGHVS and FNYEAQ. CDR3 length equals 13 residues. V lost 4 bases, J lost 6 bases, and 12 bases lay in between. CDR3 sequence (DNA): TGTGCCAGCAGCTCAGACAGACTGCATGGCTACACCTTC. Its translation: CASSSDRLHGYTF. Full variable domain (remainder filled in from reference TRBV7-6 and TRBJ1-2): GAGVSQSPRYKVTKRGQDVALRCDPISGHVSLYWYRQALGQGPEFLTYFNYEAQQDKSGLPNDRFSAERPEGSISTLTIQRTEQRDSAMYRCASSSDRLHGYTFGSGTRLTVV.

This clonotype was recorded many times. The chain has TRBV12-3 or TRBV12-4 and TRBJ2-5, with 8 bases identical to TRBD1. J lost 1 base, V lost 3 bases, and 1 base had no gene match. CDR3 length equals 14 residues. The CDR3 DNA is TGTGCCAGCAGTTTCCAGGGGGCCCAAGAGACCCAGTACTTC. It specifies CASSFQGAQETQYF.

This chain joins TRBV20-1 and TRBJ2-7, with D uncertain. V was pared by 3 bases and J by 1 base, with 4 bases between. CDR3 length: 11 residues. CDR1 is DFQATT, CDR2 SNEGSKA, per germline (reference sequence). The CDR3 DNA follows: TGCAGTGCTAGTGAATCCTACGAGCAGTACGTC. Translation: CSASESYEQYV.

This clonotype has at least ten counts. The chain has TRBV7-9 and TRBJ2-1; 10 bases agree with TRBD1. Unmatched junction bases numbered 17, after V lost 5 bases and J lost 10 bases. The CDR3 extends over 17 amino acids. CDR1 is SEHNR, CDR2 FQNEAQ, per germline (reference sequence). The CDR3 protein is CASSPGTGEAAKYEQFF. Here the CDR3 DNA reads TGTGCCAGCAGCCCTGGGACAGGGGAAGCGGCCAAATACGAGCAGTTCTTC.

Many counts were recorded for this clonotype. The gene calls are TRBV5-5 and TRBJ2-7, with a weak D call TRBD1 (5 bases). From germline, CDR1 is SGHKS and CDR2 YYEKEE (reference sequence). The V end lost 3 bases, the J end lost 6 bases, and 10 bases lay between the germline ends. CDR3 size: 12 residues. The CDR3 region is CASSWAGFEQYF. The CDR3 DNA reads as TGTGCCAGCAGCTGGGCAGGGTTCGAGCAGTACTTC.

In its sample, this clonotype was seen a few times. The chain recombines TRBV5-5 with TRBJ2-5; TRBD1 aligns across 7 bases. V lost 4 bases and J lost 2; bases outside the gene matches: 11. Germline CDR1 and CDR2: SGHKS and YYEKEE (reference sequence). The CDR3 sequence is 16 residues long. CDR3 bases: TGTGCCAGCAGCCGACGACTAACAGGGGCACAAGAGACCCAGTACTTC. This gives the protein CASSRRLTGAQETQYF.

This clonotype was detected ten times or more. The chain combines TRBV24-1 with TRBJ2-3, with a tentative D call TRBD1 (5 bases). CDR1 and CDR2 (germline): KGHDR, SFDVKD. This CDR3 spans 12 amino acids. V was trimmed by 9 bases and J by 2 bases, leaving 8 bases between them. For the CDR3, the DNA is TGTGCCACCGCAGGGAACACAGATACGCAGTATTTT. Encoded protein: CATAGNTDTQYF.